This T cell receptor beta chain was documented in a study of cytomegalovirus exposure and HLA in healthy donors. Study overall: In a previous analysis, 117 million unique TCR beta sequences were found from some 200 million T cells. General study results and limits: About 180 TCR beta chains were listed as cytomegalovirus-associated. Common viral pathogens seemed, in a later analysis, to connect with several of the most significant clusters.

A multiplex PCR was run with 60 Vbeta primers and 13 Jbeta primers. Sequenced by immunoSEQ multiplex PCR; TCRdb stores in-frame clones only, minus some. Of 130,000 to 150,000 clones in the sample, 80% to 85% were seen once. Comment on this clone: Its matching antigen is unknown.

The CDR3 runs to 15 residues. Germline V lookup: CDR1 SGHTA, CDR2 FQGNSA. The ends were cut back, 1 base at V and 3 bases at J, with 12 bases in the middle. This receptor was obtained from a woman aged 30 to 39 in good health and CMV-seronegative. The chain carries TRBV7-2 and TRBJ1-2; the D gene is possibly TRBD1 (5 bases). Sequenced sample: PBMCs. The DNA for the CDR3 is TGTGCCAGCAGCTTAGTCGGCAGGGATGACTATGGCTACACCTTC. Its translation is CASSLVGRDDYGYTF.